The sequence of this TCR beta chain was determined in a study of tumor-infiltrating lymphocytes in oesophageal squamous cell carcinoma. Concerning this clonotype: The junction departs from the called germline gene at one end, perhaps through a read error.

Each CDR3 protein is one row after TCRdb ran MiXCR on the PCR reads. The data contain about 20,000 distinct CDR3 sequences, less than 45% of them singletons. Germline CDR1 MGHRA, CDR2 YSYEKL. CDR3 length equals 17 residues. The chain is built from TRBV4-1 and TRBJ2-4; 10 bases are a match to TRBD2. The end of the DNA aligns better with TRBJ2-7, so the J call may be wrong. Sample: normal esophageal tissue next to the tumor. This receptor was identified in a male donor with esophageal squamous cell carcinoma. This chain's CDR3 is CASSQDGDSSGSSEQYF. The DNA of the CDR3 is TGTGCCAGCAGCCAAGATGGGGATTCTAGCGGGAGTTCCGAGCAGTACTTC.